This entry is about one T cell receptor (beta chain). Its target antigen remains unknown. The record has no base qualities; no much larger clone is one base away. The data are from a study of CD8 T cells in Susac syndrome (dated by TCRdb to about 2019). Looking at the study overall: Among the Susac syndrome patients who were sequenced, clinically active disease was present in six and clinical remission was observed in roughly eight. At blood withdrawal, Susac syndrome patients were either therapy-naive, taking corticosteroids (in some cases with IVIg as well), or taking IVIg alone. Repertoire sequencing was used to test whether CD8+ T cell activation and differentiation in Susac syndrome was antigen driven.

Paper-wide results and their limitations: The TCR sequencing and HLA analysis was acknowledged to have included a relatively small number of individuals. No clonal expansion was detected in the CD4+ T cell repertoire of Susac syndrome patients.

Its CDR3 holds 14 amino acids, cysteine through phenylalanine. The CDR3 DNA has 42 bases and is translated from base 1. CDR1 and CDR2 are drawn from the germline V gene (reference sequence): SGHNT, YYREEE. Unmatched junction bases come to 1, with V trimmed by 1 base and J by 2 bases. Peripheral blood CD8+ and CD4+ T cells from healthy donors, Susac syndrome patients and multiple sclerosis patients were profiled using high-throughput TCR beta sequencing. Recently defined diagnostic criteria for definite or probable disease were met by the Susac syndrome patients. Bulk CD8+ and CD4+ T cells were purified by magnetic negative isolation, whereas CD8+ TEMRA cells were enriched by FACS. Blood was drawn into EDTA tubes, processed within 24 hours, and PBMCs were isolated by density gradient centrifugation. PBMCs intended for TCR sequencing were cryopreserved in liquid nitrogen and were subsequently thawed in a 37 degrees C water bath. The sorted or isolated CD4+, CD8+ and CD8+ TEMRA cells had a purity of 90% or higher.

RNA was extracted with the RNeasy kit and roughly 0.45 to 1 ug was reverse transcribed using random hexamers. The immunoSEQ multiplex PCR assay, which covers 54 Vbeta and 13 Jbeta segments, was used to amplify TCR beta CDR3 regions. Bias from PCR amplification was corrected by using a synthetic template baseline for primer optimization and for computational correction. The paper's data handling went like this. Reads were annotated to V, D and J genes according to IMGT and were analyzed with immunoSEQ Analyzer, with only productive sequences retained. Clonality was calculated as one minus the Shannon entropy normalized by log2 of the number of productive unique sequences. Public and private clones were assessed among the 100 most prevalent clones of each patient and control. Susac-specific clones were defined as absent from healthy and MS cohorts, 800 to 1,200 published viral clones and other ImmuneACCESS disease sequences. TCRdb applied fastp at Q25 and MiXCR to the public reads, then kept only in-frame beta chains. Each entry merges the rows of one CDR3 protein and shows their most common DNA and genes. These V and J calls are TCRdb output, not the study's own analysis. For this sample the table gives 150,000 to 200,000 distinct CDR3 sequences, of which 94% were detected only once. Jointly, the top ten make up 0.12% of the sample.

This receptor was taken from a human donor with Susac syndrome. The rearranged segments are TRBV5-4 and TRBJ2-3; the junction holds 7 bases that match TRBD2. Source material: CD4+ T cells from PBMCs. The sequence in DNA is TGTGCCAGCAGCTTGCGGGGGGTCACAGATACGCAGTATTTT. Its coded protein is CASSLRGVTDTQYF.